Included here is one T cell receptor (beta chain) sequence, with context. Its specificity is unknown. RNA extraction and reverse transcription yielded cDNA as sequencing template. The protocol was immunoSEQ multiplex PCR, while the TCRdb copy is restricted to in-frame clones and leaves out a portion. The table has tens of thousands of clones, around 54% seen once. The data are from a study of CD8+ T cells in alopecia areata. Whole-study results and caveats: Among patients, TCR sharing was less clear than in mice, a difference possibly due in part to HLA diversity in the patient population.

The germline gives CDR1 MGHRA, CDR2 YSYEKL. Trimming stripped 4 bases from V and 3 bases from J, with 10 bases between. The CDR3 consists of 14 residues. Researchers gathered lesional scalp punch biopsies and peripheral blood from patients with alopecia areata. Sorting of CD4+ and CD8+ T cells was performed on PBMCs. Sequencing input: NKG2D-high CD8+ T cells sorted from blood. The origin of this receptor is a human donor with alopecia areata. The chain is built from TRBV4-1 and TRBJ2-1, with TRBD2 as a possible D gene (5 bases). CDR3 DNA: TGCGCCAGCAGCCCAGCGGCGTTCTACAATGAGCAGTTCTTC. Translation gives CASSPAAFYNEQFF.